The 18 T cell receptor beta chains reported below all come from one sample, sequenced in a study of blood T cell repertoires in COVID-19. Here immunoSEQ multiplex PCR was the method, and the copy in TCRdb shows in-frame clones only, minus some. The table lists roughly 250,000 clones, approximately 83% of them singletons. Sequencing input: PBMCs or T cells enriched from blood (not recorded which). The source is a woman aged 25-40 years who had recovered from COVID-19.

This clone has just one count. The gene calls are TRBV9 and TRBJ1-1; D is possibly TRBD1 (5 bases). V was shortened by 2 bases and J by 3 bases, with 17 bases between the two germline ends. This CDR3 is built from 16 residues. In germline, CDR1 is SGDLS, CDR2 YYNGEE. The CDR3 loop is CASSVMAGLRDTEAFF. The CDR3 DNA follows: TGTGCCAGCAGCGTTATGGCAGGGCTACGAGACACTGAAGCTTTCTTT.

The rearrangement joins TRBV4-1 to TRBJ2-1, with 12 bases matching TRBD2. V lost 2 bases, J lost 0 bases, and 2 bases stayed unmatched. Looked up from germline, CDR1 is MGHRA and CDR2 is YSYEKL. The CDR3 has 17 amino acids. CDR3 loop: CASSQPTSGSSYNEQFF. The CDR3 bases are TGCGCCAGCAGCCAACCGACTAGCGGGAGCTCCTACAATGAGCAGTTCTTC.

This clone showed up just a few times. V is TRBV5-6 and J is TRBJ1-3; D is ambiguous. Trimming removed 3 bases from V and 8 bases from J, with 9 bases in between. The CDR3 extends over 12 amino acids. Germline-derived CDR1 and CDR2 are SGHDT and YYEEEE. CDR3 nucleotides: TGTGCCAGCAGCTACTACGGCGACACCATATATTTT. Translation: CASSYYGDTIYF.

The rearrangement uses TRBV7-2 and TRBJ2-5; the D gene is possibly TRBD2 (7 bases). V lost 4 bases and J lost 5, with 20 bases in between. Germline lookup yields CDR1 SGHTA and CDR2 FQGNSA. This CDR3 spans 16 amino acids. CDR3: CASSSSLGGPGETQYF. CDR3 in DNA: TGTGCCAGCAGCTCGAGTCTCGGGGGGCCGGGGGAGACCCAGTACTTC.

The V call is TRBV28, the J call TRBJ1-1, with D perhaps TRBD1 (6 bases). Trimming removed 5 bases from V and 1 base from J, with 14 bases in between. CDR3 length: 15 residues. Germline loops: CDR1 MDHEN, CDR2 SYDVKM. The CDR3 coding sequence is TGTGCCAGCAGTCCCTTACAGGGACGGAACACTGAAGCTTTCTTT. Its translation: CASSPLQGRNTEAFF.

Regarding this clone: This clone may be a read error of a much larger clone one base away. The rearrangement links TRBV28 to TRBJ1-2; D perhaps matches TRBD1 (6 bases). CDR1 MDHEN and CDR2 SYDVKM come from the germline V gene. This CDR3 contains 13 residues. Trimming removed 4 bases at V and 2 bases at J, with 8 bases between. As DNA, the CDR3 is TGTGCCAGCAGTTCCGGGACAAACTATGGCTACACCTTC. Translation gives CASSSGTNYGYTF.

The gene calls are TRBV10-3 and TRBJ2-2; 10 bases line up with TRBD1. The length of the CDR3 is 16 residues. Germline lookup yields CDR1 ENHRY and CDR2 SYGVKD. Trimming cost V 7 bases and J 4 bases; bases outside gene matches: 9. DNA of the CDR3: TGTGCCATCAATTCCCGGGACAGGGGTAGCACCGGGGAGCTGTTTTTT. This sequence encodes CAINSRDRGSTGELFF.

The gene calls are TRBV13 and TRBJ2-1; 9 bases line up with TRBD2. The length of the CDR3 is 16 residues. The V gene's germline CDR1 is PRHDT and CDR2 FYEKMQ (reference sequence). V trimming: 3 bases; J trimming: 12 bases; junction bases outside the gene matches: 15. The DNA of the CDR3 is TGTGCCAGCAGCTTGGCTCGATTTGGGACTAGCAGTGGGCAGTTCTTC. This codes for CASSLARFGTSSGQFF.

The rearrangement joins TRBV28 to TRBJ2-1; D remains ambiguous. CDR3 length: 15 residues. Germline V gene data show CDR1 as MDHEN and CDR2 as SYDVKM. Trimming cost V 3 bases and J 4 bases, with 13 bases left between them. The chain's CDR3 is CASSFGPQPYNEQFF. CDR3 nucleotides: TGTGCCAGCAGTTTTGGTCCACAACCTTACAATGAGCAGTTCTTC.

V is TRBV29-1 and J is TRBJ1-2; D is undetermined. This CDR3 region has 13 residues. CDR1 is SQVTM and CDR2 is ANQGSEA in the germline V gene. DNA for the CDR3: TGCAGTACCGGAAACAGTTACAACTATGGCTACACCTTC. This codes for CSTGNSYNYGYTF.

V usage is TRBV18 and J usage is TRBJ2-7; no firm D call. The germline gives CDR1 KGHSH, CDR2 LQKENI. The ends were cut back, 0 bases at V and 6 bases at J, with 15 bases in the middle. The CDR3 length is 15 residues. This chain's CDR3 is CASSPPLSQRREQYF. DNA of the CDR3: TGTGCCAGCTCACCACCGCTTAGCCAGAGGCGCGAGCAGTACTTC.

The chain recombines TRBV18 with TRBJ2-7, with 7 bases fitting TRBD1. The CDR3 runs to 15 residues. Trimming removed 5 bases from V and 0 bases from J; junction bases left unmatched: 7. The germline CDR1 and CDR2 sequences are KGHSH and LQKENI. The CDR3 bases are TGTGCCAGCTCAACAGGGACAGATAGCTCCTACGAGCAGTACTTC. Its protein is CASSTGTDSSYEQYF.

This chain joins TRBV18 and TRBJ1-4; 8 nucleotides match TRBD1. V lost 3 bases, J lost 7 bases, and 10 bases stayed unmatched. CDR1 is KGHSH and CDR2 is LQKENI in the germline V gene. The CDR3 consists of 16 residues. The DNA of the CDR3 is TGTGCCAGCTCACCGCGAGGGGCAGGGGGCTCTGAAAAACTGTTTTTT. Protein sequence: CASSPRGAGGSEKLFF.

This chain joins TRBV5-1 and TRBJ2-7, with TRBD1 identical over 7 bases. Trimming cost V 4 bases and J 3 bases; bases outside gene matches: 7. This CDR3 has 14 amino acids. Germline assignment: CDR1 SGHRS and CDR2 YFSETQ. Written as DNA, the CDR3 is TGCGCCAGCAGCCCAGGGGACAGATTCTACGAGCAGTACTTC. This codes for CASSPGDRFYEQYF.

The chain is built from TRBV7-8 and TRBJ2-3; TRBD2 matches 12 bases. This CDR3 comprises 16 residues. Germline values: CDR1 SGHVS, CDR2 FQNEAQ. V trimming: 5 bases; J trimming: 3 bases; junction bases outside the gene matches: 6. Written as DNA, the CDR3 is TGTGCCAGCAGCCCCTTACTAGCGGGGGGAACAGATACGCAGTATTTT. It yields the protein CASSPLLAGGTDTQYF.

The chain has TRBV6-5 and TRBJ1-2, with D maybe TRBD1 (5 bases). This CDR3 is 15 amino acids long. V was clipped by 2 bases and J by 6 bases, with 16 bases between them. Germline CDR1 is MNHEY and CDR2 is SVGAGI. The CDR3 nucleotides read TGTGCCAGCAGTTACACTCAGGGAATGAGGAATGGCTACACCTTC. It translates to CASSYTQGMRNGYTF.

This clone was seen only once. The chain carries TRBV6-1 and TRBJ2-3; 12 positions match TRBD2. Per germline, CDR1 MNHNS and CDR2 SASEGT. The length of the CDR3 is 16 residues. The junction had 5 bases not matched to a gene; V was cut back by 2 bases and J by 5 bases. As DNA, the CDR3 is TGTGCCAGCAGTGAACGCCCTAGCGGGAGGGTAGATACGCAGTATTTT. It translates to CASSERPSGRVDTQYF.

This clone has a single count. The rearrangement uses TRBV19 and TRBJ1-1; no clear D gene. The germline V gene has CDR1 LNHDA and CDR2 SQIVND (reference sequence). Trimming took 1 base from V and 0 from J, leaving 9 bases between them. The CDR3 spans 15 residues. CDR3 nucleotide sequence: TGTGCCAGTAGTATAGGGGCGGGGATGAACACTGAAGCTTTCTTT. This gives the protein CASSIGAGMNTEAFF.